This entry lists 6 T cell receptor beta chains sequenced from one sample in a study of blood T cell repertoires in COVID-19. Repertoires were generated with immunoSEQ multiplex PCR, while TCRdb's copy carries only in-frame clones and drops some. The data show approximately 270,000 clones, approximately 89% seen once. The sequenced sample was peripheral blood. The receptors here all came from a woman aged 25-40 years with COVID-19, enrolled during active disease.

The genes are TRBV6-5 and TRBJ1-2; the match to TRBD1 covers 10 bases. The CDR3 extends over 15 amino acids. The junction had 10 bases not matched to a gene; V was cut back by 6 bases and J by 6 bases. CDR1 and CDR2 (germline): MNHEY, SVGAGI. The CDR3 sequence: CASSTGTGAGDGYTF. For the CDR3, the DNA is TGTGCCAGCAGCACCGGGACAGGGGCAGGTGATGGCTACACCTTC.

The J gene is TRBJ1-2, the V gene TRBV18; no clear D. The germline V gene encodes CDR1 KGHSH and CDR2 LQKENI. V lost 6 bases and J 4 bases, leaving 12 bases between the germline ends. The CDR3 consists of 13 residues. CDR3 amino acids: CASSPVGSYGYTF. The CDR3, as DNA: TGTGCCAGCTCCCCGGTGGGCAGCTATGGCTACACCTTC.

The gene calls are TRBV27 and TRBJ2-7, with 7 positions matching TRBD2. The V and J ends lost 3 bases and 5 bases, in that order; junction bases with no gene match: 7. Germline CDR1 and CDR2: MNHEY and SMNVEV (reference sequence). The length of the CDR3 is 14 residues. In nucleotides, the CDR3 is TGTGCCAGCAGTTTTGGTGCGGGAGTAAACGAGCAGTACGTC. Translated, it gives CASSFGAGVNEQYV.

This clone was observed once. One junction end does not reproduce the germline sequence, and a read error may be involved. This chain connects TRBV6-2 or TRBV6-3 to TRBJ2-1; TRBD2 matches 10 bases. The CDR3 sequence is 16 residues long. Per the germline V gene, CDR1 is MNHEY and CDR2 is SVGEGT. CDR3 bases: TGTGCCAGCAGTTACAGCCTAGCGGGAGCAAACAACGAGCAGTTCTTC. Amino acids: CASSYSLAGANNEQFF.

The V and J genes are TRBV2 and TRBJ1-1, with 10 bases aligning to TRBD1. V trimming: 10 bases; J trimming: 10 bases; junction bases outside the gene matches: 18. Per germline, CDR1 SNHLY and CDR2 FYNNEI. This CDR3 has 15 amino acids. In nucleotides, the CDR3 is TGTGCCACCAATCCAACCGGACAGGGGGTATCGGGAGCTTTCTTT. Translation gives CATNPTGQGVSGAFF.

The V call is TRBV5-6, the J call TRBJ2-4; 12 bases map to TRBD2. CDR3 length: 18 amino acids. The germline gives CDR1 SGHDT, CDR2 YYEEEE. The junction had 8 bases not matched to a gene; V was cut back by 4 bases and J by 0 bases. The CDR3 coding sequence is TGTGCCAGCAGCGGAACTAGCGGGAGGTTTCTAGCCAAAAACATTCAGTACTTC. It codes for CASSGTSGRFLAKNIQYF.